Listed below are T cell receptor beta chains from one sample, sequenced in a study of T cell responses to AZD1222 COVID-19 vaccine. TCRdb's copy holds only in-frame clones and misses some; the assay was immunoSEQ multiplex PCR. The sample consists of under 100,000 clones, around 90% of them appearing once. Here the sequenced sample was peripheral blood, taken on day 0 of AZD1222 vaccination. The receptors here all came from an adult in good health. CDR3s include the opening cysteine and the closing phenylalanine or tryptophan. D genes are given only for firm matches. Size values are once, few and many counts, or a class for expanded clones, and some rows have none.

NA | TRBJ1-1 | TRBV11-1 | NA | CASSWGTGGTEAFF | TGTGCCAGCAGCTGGGGGACGGGGGGCACTGAAGCTTTCTTT
NA | TRBJ2-7 | TRBV29-1 | NA | CSAAEVNEQYF | TGCAGCGCCGCCGAGGTGAACGAGCAGTACTTC
NA | TRBJ2-5 | TRBV28 | NA | CASSLADSSRARETQYF | TGTGCCAGCAGTTTGGCGGACAGCTCCAGGGCGCGGGAGACCCAGTACTTC
NA | TRBJ1-5 | TRBV10-3 | NA | CAISGGIEPQHF | TGTGCCATCAGTGGGGGGATAGAGCCCCAGCATTTT
NA | TRBJ1-1 | TRBV4-2 | NA | CASSQDSASSEAFF | TGTGCCAGCAGCCAAGATTCGGCCTCTTCTGAAGCTTTCTTT
TRBD1 | TRBJ2-2 | TRBV10-3 | few | CAITGAHTGELFF | TGTGCCATTACAGGGGCGCACACCGGGGAGCTGTTTTTT
NA | TRBJ2-5 | TRBV6-4 | NA | CASSLGGMLETQYF | TGTGCCAGCAGTCTCGGGGGTATGCTGGAGACCCAGTACTTC
NA | TRBJ1-2 | TRBV14 | NA | CASSQDRDGWGYGYTF | TGTGCCAGCAGCCAAGACCGGGACGGCTGGGGGTATGGCTACACCTTC
NA | TRBJ2-7 | TRBV7-9 | once | CASSLGVGTYEQYF | TGTGCCAGCAGCTTAGGCGTCGGGACCTACGAGCAGTACTTC
NA | TRBJ2-3 | TRBV5-4 | NA | CASSLGGLLRTDTQYF | TGTGCCAGCAGCTTGGGTGGTCTTCTGCGGACAGATACGCAGTATTTT
TRBD1 | TRBJ2-1 | TRBV7-8 | NA | CASSHKHQRDSLHNEQFF | TGTGCCAGCAGCCACAAACATCAACGGGACAGCCTTCACAATGAGCAGTTCTTC
TRBD2 | TRBJ2-7 | TRBV5-1 | NA | CASSNLGASGMNEQYF | TGCGCCAGCAGCAATCTAGGGGCTAGCGGGATGAACGAGCAGTACTTC
NA | TRBJ2-7 | TRBV5-1 | NA | CASTTLETGVSSEQYF | TGCGCCAGCACAACATTGGAGACCGGGGTTTCAAGCGAGCAGTACTTC
NA | TRBJ2-1 | TRBV30 | NA | CAWTWAGFYNEQFF | TGTGCCTGGACTTGGGCGGGGTTCTACAATGAGCAGTTCTTC
TRBD2 | TRBJ2-2 | TRBV11-3 | few | CASSATSGRDTGELFF | TGTGCCAGCAGCGCCACTAGCGGGCGGGACACCGGGGAGCTGTTTTTT
NA | TRBJ2-3 | TRBV14 | NA | CASSHNRGTDTQYF | TGTGCCAGCAGCCACAACAGGGGCACAGATACGCAGTATTTT
NA | TRBJ1-3 | TRBV19 | NA | CASSSYSGNTIYF | TGTGCCAGTAGTAGCTACTCTGGAAACACCATATATTTT
TRBD1 | TRBJ1-1 | TRBV28 | NA | CASSLSKRGTANTEAFF | TGTGCCAGCAGTTTATCAAAGAGGGGGACAGCGAACACTGAAGCTTTCTTT
TRBD1 | TRBJ1-2 | TRBV27 | NA | CASSLGTGYGYTF | TGTGCCAGCAGTTTAGGGACAGGGTATGGCTACACCTTC
NA | TRBJ2-1 | TRBV16 | NA | CASSQSDNEQFF | TGTGCCAGCAGCCAATCGGATAATGAGCAGTTCTTC
TRBD1 | TRBJ1-5 | TRBV18 | NA | CASSRQGNQPQHF | TGTGCCAGCTCGCGACAGGGAAATCAGCCCCAGCATTTT
NA | TRBJ2-7 | TRBV5-4 | NA | CASSADRYEQYF | TGTGCCAGCAGCGCCGATCGCTACGAGCAGTACTTC
NA | TRBJ1-1 | TRBV28 | NA | CASAYYGDRGTEAFF | TGTGCCAGCGCCTATTATGGGGATAGGGGCACTGAAGCTTTCTTT
TRBD1 | TRBJ1-3 | TRBV14 | NA | CASSQLQGISGNTIYF | TGTGCCAGCAGCCAGCTACAGGGGATTTCTGGAAACACCATATATTTT
TRBD1 | TRBJ2-3 | TRBV19 | NA | CASSIEIDRGTDTQYF | TGTGCCAGTAGTATAGAAATCGACAGGGGGACAGATACGCAGTATTTT
NA | TRBJ1-2 | TRBV7-9 | NA | CASSLLGTTWSYGYTF | TGTGCCAGCAGCTTGTTAGGGACTACTTGGAGCTATGGCTACACCTTC
NA | TRBJ1-5 | TRBV2 | NA | CASNGQPSNQPQHF | TGTGCCAGCAATGGACAGCCCAGCAATCAGCCCCAGCATTTT
NA | TRBJ2-1 | TRBV5-1 | NA | CASSPGGRSSSSYNEQFF | TGCGCCAGCAGCCCGGGTGGCAGATCCTCAAGCTCCTACAATGAGCAGTTCTTC
NA | TRBJ2-1 | TRBV18 | NA | CASSAGIDNEQFF | TGTGCCAGCTCGGCGGGAATCGACAATGAGCAGTTCTTC
TRBD1 | TRBJ1-1 | TRBV28 | NA | CASIGGAGGNTEAFF | TGTGCCAGCATTGGGGGTGCAGGGGGAAACACTGAAGCTTTCTTT
NA | TRBJ2-1 | TRBV5-1 | NA | CASSLEQAGNEQFF | TGCGCCAGCAGCTTGGAGCAAGCAGGGAATGAGCAGTTCTTC
NA | TRBJ1-5 | TRBV28 | NA | CASSLSLADSDQPQHF | TGTGCCAGCAGTTTATCCCTGGCAGATTCGGATCAGCCCCAGCATTTT
TRBD1 | TRBJ1-1 | TRBV6-2/TRBV6-3 | NA | CASSGMWTGKNTEAFF | TGTGCCAGCAGTGGAATGTGGACAGGAAAGAACACTGAAGCTTTCTTT
NA | TRBJ1-6 | TRBV12-3/TRBV12-4 | NA | CASSQPGSPLHF | TGTGCCAGCAGTCAACCTGGGTCACCCCTCCACTTT
NA | TRBJ1-1 | TRBV27 | NA | CASSLSYVGVTEAFF | TGTGCCAGCAGTTTATCTTACGTGGGGGTAACTGAAGCTTTCTTT
NA | TRBJ1-2 | TRBV5-1 | NA | CASSLARFGSGYTF | TGCGCCAGCAGCTTGGCCAGGTTCGGAAGCGGCTACACCTTC
NA | TRBJ1-1 | TRBV4-2 | NA | CASSQVKWWKGVNTEAFF | TGTGCCAGCAGCCAAGTTAAGTGGTGGAAGGGAGTGAACACTGAAGCTTTCTTT
TRBD2 | TRBJ2-3 | TRBV7-8 | NA | CASSLRTSGREQYF | TGTGCCAGCAGCTTACGGACTAGCGGCCGAGAGCAGTATTTT
NA | TRBJ2-2 | TRBV5-6 | NA | CASSWGGRANTGELFF | TGTGCCAGCAGCTGGGGGGGCAGAGCGAACACCGGGGAGCTGTTTTTT
NA | TRBJ1-1 | TRBV9 | NA | CASSVGGGWTEAFF | TGTGCCAGCAGCGTAGGGGGGGGCTGGACTGAAGCTTTCTTT
TRBD2 | TRBJ2-7 | TRBV25-1 | NA | CASSPSGGRSSSYEQYF | TGTGCCAGCAGCCCATCGGGAGGGAGGTCCAGCTCCTACGAGCAGTACTTC
TRBD2 | TRBJ2-2 | TRBV11-2 | NA | CASSYRLAGGPSGELFF | TGTGCCAGCAGCTACCGACTAGCGGGAGGGCCAAGCGGGGAGCTGTTTTTT